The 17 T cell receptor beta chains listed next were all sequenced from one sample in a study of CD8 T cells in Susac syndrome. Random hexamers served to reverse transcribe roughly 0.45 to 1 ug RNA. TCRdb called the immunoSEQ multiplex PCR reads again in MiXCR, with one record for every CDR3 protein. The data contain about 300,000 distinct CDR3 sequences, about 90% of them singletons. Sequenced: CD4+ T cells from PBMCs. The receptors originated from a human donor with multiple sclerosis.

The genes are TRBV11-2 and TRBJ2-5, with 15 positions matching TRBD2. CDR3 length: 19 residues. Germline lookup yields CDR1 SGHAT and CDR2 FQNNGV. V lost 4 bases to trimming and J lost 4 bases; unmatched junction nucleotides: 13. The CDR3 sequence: CASSSGLAGGGLGGETQYF. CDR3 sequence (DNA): TGTGCCAGCAGCTCGGGACTAGCGGGAGGAGGACTAGGTGGAGAGACCCAGTACTTC.

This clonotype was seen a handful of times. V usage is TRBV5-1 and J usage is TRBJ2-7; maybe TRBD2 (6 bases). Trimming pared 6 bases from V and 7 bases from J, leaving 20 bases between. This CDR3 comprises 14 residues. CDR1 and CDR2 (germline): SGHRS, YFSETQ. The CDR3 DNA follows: TGCGCCAGCACCGACCGGAGGGGTGAGAATGAGCAGTACTTC. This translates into CASTDRRGENEQYF.

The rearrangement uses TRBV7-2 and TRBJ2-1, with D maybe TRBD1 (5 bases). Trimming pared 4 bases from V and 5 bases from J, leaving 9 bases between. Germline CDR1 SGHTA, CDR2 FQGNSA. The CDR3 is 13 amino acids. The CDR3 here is CASSSGANNEQFF. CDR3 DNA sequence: TGTGCCAGCAGCTCTGGGGCCAACAATGAGCAGTTCTTC.

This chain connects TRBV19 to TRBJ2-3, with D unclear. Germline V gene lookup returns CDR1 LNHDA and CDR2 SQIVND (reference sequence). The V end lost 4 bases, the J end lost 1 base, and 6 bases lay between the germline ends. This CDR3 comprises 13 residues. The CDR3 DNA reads TGTGCCAGTAGTAACACGGGCACAGATACGCAGTATTTT. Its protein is CASSNTGTDTQYF.

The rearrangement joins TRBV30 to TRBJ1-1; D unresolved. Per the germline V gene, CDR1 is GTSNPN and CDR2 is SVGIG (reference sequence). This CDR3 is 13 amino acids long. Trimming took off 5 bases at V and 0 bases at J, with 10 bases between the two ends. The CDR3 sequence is CAWGRTLNTEAFF. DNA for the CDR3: TGTGCCTGGGGGAGGACGTTGAACACTGAAGCTTTCTTT.

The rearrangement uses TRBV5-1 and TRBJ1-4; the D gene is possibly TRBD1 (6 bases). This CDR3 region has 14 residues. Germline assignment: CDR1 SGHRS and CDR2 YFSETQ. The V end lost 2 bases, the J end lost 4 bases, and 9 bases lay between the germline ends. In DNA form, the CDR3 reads TGCGCCAGCAGCTTACAGGGATATAATGAAAAACTGTTTTTT. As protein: CASSLQGYNEKLFF.

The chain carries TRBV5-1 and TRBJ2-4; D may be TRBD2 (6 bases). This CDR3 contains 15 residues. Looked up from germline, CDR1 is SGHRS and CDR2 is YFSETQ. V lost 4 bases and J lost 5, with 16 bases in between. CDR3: CASSLAGQRENIQYF. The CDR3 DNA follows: TGCGCCAGCAGCCTGGCGGGTCAGCGGGAAAACATTCAGTACTTC.

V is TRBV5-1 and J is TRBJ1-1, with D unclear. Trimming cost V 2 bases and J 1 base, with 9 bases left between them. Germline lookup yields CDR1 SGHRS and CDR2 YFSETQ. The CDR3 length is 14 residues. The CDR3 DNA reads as TGCGCCAGCAGCTTTTCTAGACAGAACACTGAAGCTTTCTTT. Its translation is CASSFSRQNTEAFF.

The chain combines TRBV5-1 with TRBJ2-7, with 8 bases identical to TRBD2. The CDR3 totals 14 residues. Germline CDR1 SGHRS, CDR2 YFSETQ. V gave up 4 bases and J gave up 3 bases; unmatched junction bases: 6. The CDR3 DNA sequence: TGCGCCAGCAGCCCCGGGACTAGGTACTACGAGCAGTACTTC. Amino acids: CASSPGTRYYEQYF.

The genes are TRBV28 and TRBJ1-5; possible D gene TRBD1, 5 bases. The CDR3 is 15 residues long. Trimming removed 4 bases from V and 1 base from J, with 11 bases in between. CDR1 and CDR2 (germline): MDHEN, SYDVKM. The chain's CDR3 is CASSSRWGSNQPQHF. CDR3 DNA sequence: TGTGCCAGCAGTTCCCGGTGGGGCAGCAATCAGCCCCAGCATTTT. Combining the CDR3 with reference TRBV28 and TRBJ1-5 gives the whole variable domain DVKVTQSSRYLVKRTGEKVFLECVQDMDHENMFWYRQDPGLGLRLIYFSYDVKMKEKGDIPEGYSVSREKKERFSLILESASTNQTSMYLCASSSRWGSNQPQHFGDGTRLSIL.

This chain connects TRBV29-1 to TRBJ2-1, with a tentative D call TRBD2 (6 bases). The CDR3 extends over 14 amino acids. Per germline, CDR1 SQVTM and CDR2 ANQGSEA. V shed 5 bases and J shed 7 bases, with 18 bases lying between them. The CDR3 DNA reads TGCAGCGTTTCGGTGGGGGGATCGGGAAATGAGCAGTTCTTC. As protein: CSVSVGGSGNEQFF.

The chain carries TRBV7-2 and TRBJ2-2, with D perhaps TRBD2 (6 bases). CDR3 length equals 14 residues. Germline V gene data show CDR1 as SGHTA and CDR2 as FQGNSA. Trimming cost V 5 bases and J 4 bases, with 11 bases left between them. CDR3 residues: CASSPRRATGELFF. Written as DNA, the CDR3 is TGTGCCAGCAGCCCCCGGAGGGCCACCGGGGAGCTGTTTTTT. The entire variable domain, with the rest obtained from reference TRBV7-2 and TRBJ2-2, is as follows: GAGVSQSPSNKVTEKGKDVELRCDPISGHTALYWYRQSLGQGLEFLIYFQGNSAPDKSGLPSDRFSAERTGGSVSTLTIQRTQQEDSAVYLCASSPRRATGELFFGEGSRLTVL.

CDR3 sequence reads: CASSTPSGGEKLFF. CDR3 sequence (DNA): TGCGCCAGCAGCACACCGTCCGGGGGTGAAAAACTGTTTTTT. The V and J genes are TRBV10-2 and TRBJ1-4; TRBD1 might be the D (5 bases). The germline gives CDR1 WSHSY, CDR2 SAAADI. With 6 bases removed from V and 7 bases from J, the gap between germline ends came to 15 bases. The CDR3 is 14 amino acids.

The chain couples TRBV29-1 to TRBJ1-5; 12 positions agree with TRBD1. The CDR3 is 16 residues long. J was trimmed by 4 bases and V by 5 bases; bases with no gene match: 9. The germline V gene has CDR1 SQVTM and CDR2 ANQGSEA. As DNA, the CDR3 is TGCAGCGTTACTACCGGGACAGGGGGCCTAAATCAGCCCCAGCATTTT. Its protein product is CSVTTGTGGLNQPQHF.

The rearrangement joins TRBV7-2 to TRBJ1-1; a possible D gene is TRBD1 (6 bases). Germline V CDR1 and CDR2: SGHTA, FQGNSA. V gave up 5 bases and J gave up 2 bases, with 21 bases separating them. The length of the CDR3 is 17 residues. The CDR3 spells CASSPNSRQAFNTEAFF. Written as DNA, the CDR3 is TGTGCCAGCAGCCCTAACTCCCGACAGGCCTTTAACACTGAAGCTTTCTTT.

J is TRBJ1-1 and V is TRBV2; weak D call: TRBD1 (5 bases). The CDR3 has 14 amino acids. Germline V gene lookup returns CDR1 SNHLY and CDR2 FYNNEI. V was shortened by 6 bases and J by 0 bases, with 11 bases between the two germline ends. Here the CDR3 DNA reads TGTGCCAGCAGGGAGGGACTTTTGAACACTGAAGCTTTCTTT. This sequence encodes CASREGLLNTEAFF.

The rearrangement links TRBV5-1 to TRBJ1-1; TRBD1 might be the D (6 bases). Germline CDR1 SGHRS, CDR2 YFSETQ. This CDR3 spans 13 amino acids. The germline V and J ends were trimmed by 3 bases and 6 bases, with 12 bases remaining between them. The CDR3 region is CASSSQGWAEAFF. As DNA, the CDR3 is TGCGCCAGCAGCTCACAGGGATGGGCTGAAGCTTTCTTT.